This entry features one T cell receptor (beta chain) sequence. This entry belongs to a study of blood T cell repertoires in COVID-19. Study-wide background: Spain, Italy and the United States supplied samples that represented acute and convalescent COVID-19. PBMCs, B-cell-depleted T cells, or T cells were the source of the cDNA or gDNA that made up the material.

The CDR3 covers 13 residues. Germline values: CDR1 MNHEY, CDR2 SVGAGI. Trimming removed 0 bases from V and 5 bases from J, with 7 bases in between. In the original workflow: How many nucleated cells were present was estimated from reference gene primer amplification. Sequencing was performed with immunoSEQ multiplex PCR; in TCRdb, only in-frame clones are kept and a portion is missing. D and trimming come from the DNA, and the V and J calls and clone size come from that table. The sample includes some 170,000 clones, roughly 87% of them seen just once. This rearrangement joins TRBV6-5 to TRBJ2-5, with D unresolved. The sequence came from a woman aged 50 to 60 with acute or convalescent COVID-19. Sequenced material: peripheral blood. The CDR3: CASSYSYRETQYF. The CDR3 DNA reads TGTGCCAGCAGTTACTCGTACCGGGAGACCCAGTACTTC.